Sequencing of this T cell receptor (beta chain) was carried out in a study of blood T cell repertoires in COVID-19 (dated by TCRdb to the early 2020s). A note on the overall study: Samples from collaborators originated in the United States, Italy and Spain and spanned both the acute and convalescent phases of COVID-19. The prospective study material was composed of cDNA or gDNA derived from T cells, B-cell-depleted T cells, or PBMCs. Deeply sampled blood TCRbeta repertoires from subjects exposed to, actively infected with, or recovered from COVID-19 were included in the dataset. The repertoires were released in a freely available public database meant as a resource for research on the immune response to SARS-CoV-2. Samples came from the ongoing ImmuneRACE study (first 160 participants) plus 1,254 subjects from 6 global collaborators. The sample metadata nearly always contained a de-identified subject ID, COVID-19 status, age in years and sex. HLA class I and class II types, where available, came from metadata supplied by the sample provider rather than from assay-based typing.

The immunoSEQ Assay, a bias-controlled multiplex PCR, was used to amplify TCRbeta CDR3 regions from genomic DNA. As for how the authors treated the data: The number of nucleated cells in each sample was estimated from the amplification of reference gene primers within the assay. Sequence reads were collapsed and filtered to measure the absolute abundance of every unique TCRbeta CDR3 rearrangement. For each sample, productive Simpson clonality was calculated as the square root of Simpson's diversity index across productive rearrangements. In its TCRdb copy, this immuneACCESS table keeps in-frame sequences only and misses some clones. Where compared with another copy, unresolved V genes explain less than half of these, and the others have no known cause. From that table come the V and J calls and clone size; the DNA was used to work out D and trimming. Counted in this sample were about 200,000 clones; approximately 80% of them appeared once. 8.5% to 12% of the sample belongs to the ten largest clones.

This clone was seen just once. The target of this receptor is not known. Base qualities are not at hand, and no much larger clone is one base apart. The CDR3 covers 15 residues, taking in both the cysteine and the phenylalanine. CDR3 DNA only is kept here, 45 bases in frame from base 1. The V end loses 1 base and the J end loses 2 bases, and a stretch of 12 bases separates them. The CDR1 and CDR2 encoded by the germline V gene (reference sequence) are SGHKS and YYEKEE. Overall study outcomes, separate from this receptor: The amount of clinical and demographic metadata varied by source and participant and was provided uncurated.

Collaborating institutions collected whole blood in K2EDTA tubes following their own protocols. For TCRbeta analysis, collaborators shipped samples in one of three forms: frozen whole blood, isolated PBMCs, or DNA extracted from either of those sample types. The TCR sequence derives from a woman aged 80 or over with acute or convalescent COVID-19. Material for sequencing was peripheral blood. The rearrangement joined TRBV5-5 to TRBJ2-5, with a tentative D gene TRBD2 over 6 matching bases. The nucleotides read TGTGCCAGCAGCTTGCGAGCGGGTCCTCAAGAGACCCAGTACTTC. The encoded protein is CASSLRAGPQETQYF.